A single sample gave rise to the 24 T cell receptor beta chains below, sequenced in a study of vaccination effects on CD4 cells after COVID-19. Assay: immunoSEQ multiplex PCR; the TCRdb copy retains only in-frame clones and omits some. Counted here are approximately 22,000 clones, around 80% occurring once; the ten biggest clones make up about two fifths. These TCRs are of unknown antigen specificity. Viral peptide pools were used in the ViraFEST assay to expand antigen-specific CD4+ T cells, and sequencing came afterward. Isolation of CD4+ T cells took place after 10 days of culture. Convalescent patients had PCR-confirmed SARS-CoV-2 infection between March and December 2020. Source: CD4+ T cells from PBMCs cultured with a peptide pool, taken before COVID-19 vaccination. All receptors derive from a human donor who had a prior SARS-CoV-2 infection.

The chain uses TRBV5-4 and TRBJ2-1; 9 nucleotides match TRBD2. Germline V gene lookup returns CDR1 SGHNT and CDR2 YYREEE (reference sequence). With 0 bases clipped from V and 5 bases from J, the junction kept 3 bases outside the gene matches. The CDR3 contains 15 residues. The CDR3 loop is CASSLGSSGDNEQFF. The CDR3 DNA sequence: TGTGCCAGCAGCTTGGGGTCTAGCGGGGACAATGAGCAGTTCTTC.

This sequence joins TRBV3-1 (or the pseudogene TRBV3-2) and TRBJ2-1, with D perhaps TRBD2 (6 bases). The V gene lost 8 bases and the J gene lost 1 base, with 15 bases spanning the gap. The CDR3 consists of 15 residues. Looked up from germline, CDR1 is LGHDT and CDR2 is YNNKEL (reference sequence). The CDR3 spells CASGRAGASYNEQFF. CDR3 DNA sequence: TGTGCCAGCGGTAGAGCGGGTGCTTCCTACAATGAGCAGTTCTTC.

The V and J genes are TRBV7-8 and TRBJ2-1, with 7 nucleotides matching TRBD2. From germline, CDR1 is SGHVS and CDR2 FQNEAQ. The CDR3 spans 16 residues. Trimming cost V 5 bases and J 4 bases; bases outside gene matches: 11. The DNA of the CDR3 is TGTGCCAGCAGCCCCCGGGGCGGGAGAAGTTACAATGAGCAGTTCTTC. Its translation: CASSPRGGRSYNEQFF.

The chain recombines TRBV7-2 with TRBJ2-5; a possible D gene is TRBD2 (6 bases). From germline, CDR1 is SGHTA and CDR2 FQGNSA. This CDR3 region has 14 residues. V dropped 5 bases and J dropped 5 bases, with 15 bases sitting between them. This CDR3 reads CASSPTSGRETQYF. The CDR3, as DNA: TGTGCCAGCAGCCCGACCTCGGGGAGGGAGACCCAGTACTTC.

This clone came up once. V usage is TRBV5-6 and J usage is TRBJ2-3; 8 nucleotides match TRBD2. The CDR3 is 15 amino acids. The V and J ends lost 4 bases and 0 bases, in that order; junction bases with no gene match: 4. Germline assignment: CDR1 SGHDT and CDR2 YYEEEE. The CDR3 coding sequence is TGTGCCAGCAGCCCCGCGGGGGGCAGCACAGATACGCAGTATTTT. The encoded protein is CASSPAGGSTDTQYF.

The rearrangement links TRBV7-2 to TRBJ2-3; D ambiguous. This CDR3 comprises 13 residues. V was shortened by 4 bases and J by 4 bases, with 9 bases between the two germline ends. CDR1 SGHTA and CDR2 FQGNSA come from the germline V gene. CDR3 nucleotide sequence: TGTGCCAGCAGCTCCGGAGTCCCAGATACGCAGTATTTT. Its translation: CASSSGVPDTQYF.

The chain carries TRBV19 and TRBJ2-7, with 8 bases fitting TRBD1. The J segment lost 4 bases and the V segment lost 3 bases, leaving 5 bases of the junction unmatched. This CDR3 contains 14 residues. The germline V gene encodes CDR1 LNHDA and CDR2 SQIVND (reference sequence). The CDR3 is CASSMSGGEYEQYF. DNA of the CDR3: TGTGCCAGTAGTATGTCAGGGGGCGAGTACGAGCAGTACTTC. Full variable domain (rest looked up from reference TRBV19 and TRBJ2-7): DGGITQSPKYLFRKEGQNVTLSCEQNLNHDAMYWYRQDPGQGLRLIYYSQIVNDFQKGDIAEGYSVSREKKESFPLTVTSAQKNPTAFYLCASSMSGGEYEQYFGPGTRLTVT.

The chain combines TRBV7-8 with TRBJ2-7; 11 nucleotides align to TRBD1. The CDR3 extends over 16 amino acids. The V and J ends lost 5 bases and 4 bases, in that order; junction bases with no gene match: 10. CDR1 is SGHVS, CDR2 FQNEAQ, per germline. Written as DNA, the CDR3 is TGTGCCAGCAGCACCCCGGGACAGGGGGGCGCATACGAGCAGTACTTC. It is translated as CASSTPGQGGAYEQYF.

V gene TRBV5-1 combines with J gene TRBJ2-3, with 8 bases identical to TRBD2. CDR3 length: 15 residues. The V segment lost 6 bases and the J segment 8 bases; nucleotides outside the gene matches: 14. In germline, CDR1 is SGHRS, CDR2 YFSETQ. CDR3 nucleotide sequence: TGCGCCAGCACCCCGGCTACAGCGGGGGTAGGTACGCAGTATTTT. It codes for CASTPATAGVGTQYF.

This clone was detected only a few times. The chain couples TRBV19 to TRBJ2-1, with 9 bases aligning to TRBD1. Germline V gives CDR1 LNHDA, CDR2 SQIVND (reference sequence). The CDR3 is made up of 15 amino acids. The V and J ends lost 5 bases and 0 bases, in that order; junction bases with no gene match: 2. The CDR3 region has the DNA TGTGCCAGTAGTGCGGACAGGGGCTCCTACAATGAGCAGTTCTTC. Its protein product is CASSADRGSYNEQFF.

The chain recombines TRBV9 with TRBJ1-2; D is unresolved. V lost 6 bases and J 7 bases, leaving 19 bases between the germline ends. This CDR3 has 14 residues. The germline CDR1 and CDR2 sequences are SGDLS and YYNGEE. The CDR3 DNA reads as TGTGCCAGCACCCTATTTGCCGGGATATGTGGCTACACCTTC. Translating it yields CASTLFAGICGYTF.

The chain links TRBV18 to TRBJ2-2; the match to TRBD2 covers 12 bases. With V trimmed by 3 bases and J by 3 bases, 5 bases remained unmatched. Germline CDR1 is KGHSH and CDR2 is LQKENI. The CDR3 runs 17 residues. In DNA form, the CDR3 reads TGTGCCAGCTCACCCAGACTAGCGGGAGAAGACACCGGGGAGCTGTTTTTT. This encodes CASSPRLAGEDTGELFF. Combining the CDR3 with reference TRBV18 and TRBJ2-2 gives the whole variable domain NAGVMQNPRHLVRRRGQEARLRCSPMKGHSHVYWYRQLPEEGLKFMVYLQKENIIDESGMPKERFSAEFPKEGPSILRIQQVVRGDSAAYFCASSPRLAGEDTGELFFGEGSRLTVL.

V gene TRBV19 combines with J gene TRBJ1-3; D gene uncertain. Germline-derived CDR1 and CDR2 are LNHDA and SQIVND (reference sequence). V was clipped by 6 bases and J by 0 bases, with 18 bases between them. The CDR3 consists of 17 residues. CDR3 sequence reads: CASSRYGRGDSGNTIYF. The CDR3 DNA reads TGTGCCAGTAGCCGGTACGGCAGAGGCGACTCTGGAAACACCATATATTTT.

This chain links TRBV2 with TRBJ2-2, with D possibly TRBD1 on 5 matching bases. The V gene lost 4 bases and the J gene lost 6 bases, with 12 bases spanning the gap. The CDR3 length is 14 residues. Germline values: CDR1 SNHLY, CDR2 FYNNEI. CDR3 residues: CASSAGYRSGELFF. CDR3 in DNA: TGTGCCAGCAGTGCAGGGTACCGGTCCGGGGAGCTGTTTTTT. The whole variable domain, filled in from reference TRBV2 and TRBJ2-2, reads EPEVTQTPSHQVTQMGQEVILRCVPISNHLYFYWYRQILGQKVEFLVSFYNNEISEKSEIFDDQFSVERPDGSNFTLKIRSTKLEDSAMYFCASSAGYRSGELFFGEGSRLTVL.

The rearrangement uses TRBV4-1 and TRBJ1-3; D gene uncertain. V lost 2 bases and J 4 bases, leaving 15 bases between the germline ends. This CDR3 has 16 residues. Germline lookup yields CDR1 MGHRA and CDR2 YSYEKL. The CDR3 DNA reads as TGCGCCAGCAGCCAATATTTCCGGGTTTCGGGAAACACCATATATTTT. Translating it yields CASSQYFRVSGNTIYF.

In its sample, this clone was seen a few times. CDR3 protein: CASRSQGLHNTGELFF. In nucleotides, the CDR3 is TGTGCCAGCAGGTCACAGGGTCTGCACAACACCGGGGAGCTGTTTTTT. V is TRBV27 and J is TRBJ2-2, with D possibly TRBD1 on 6 matching bases. V was pared by 6 bases and J by 2 bases, with 16 bases between. The CDR3 sequence is 16 residues long. The germline CDR1 and CDR2 sequences are MNHEY and SMNVEV (reference sequence).

The chain has TRBV4-2 and TRBJ1-4; D call uncertain. Trimming removed 0 bases at V and 7 bases at J, with 12 bases between. Germline lookup yields CDR1 LGHNA and CDR2 YNFKEQ. The CDR3 has 15 residues. In DNA form, the CDR3 reads TGTGCCAGCAGCCAAGATTTCGGGCGAGGTGAAAAACTGTTTTTT. Protein product: CASSQDFGRGEKLFF.

The CDR3 coding sequence is TGTGCCAGCTCACTTCGACAGGATGGCTACACCTTC. Its translation: CASSLRQDGYTF. The genes are TRBV18 and TRBJ1-2, with a weak D call TRBD1 (6 bases). The CDR3 length is 12 residues. Trimming cost V 4 bases and J 6 bases, with 9 bases left between them. Germline CDR1 KGHSH, CDR2 LQKENI.

This clone was observed a few times. The chain combines TRBV25-1 with TRBJ2-2; no clear D gene. The CDR3 covers 13 residues. From germline, CDR1 is MGHDK and CDR2 SYGVNS. V dropped 4 bases and J dropped 6 bases, with 9 bases sitting between them. This chain's CDR3 is CASSALRAGELFF. The CDR3 coding sequence is TGTGCCAGCAGTGCACTAAGGGCCGGGGAGCTGTTTTTT.

The rearrangement uses TRBV7-3 and TRBJ2-2, with D maybe TRBD1 (6 bases). The V end was cut by 5 bases, the J end by 1 base, with 14 bases between. Germline V gene data show CDR1 as SGHTA and CDR2 as FQGTGA. This CDR3 is built from 16 residues. The CDR3 nucleotides read TGTGCCAGCAGCCCCAGATGGACAGAGAACACCGGGGAGCTGTTTTTT. It codes for CASSPRWTENTGELFF.

This clone has more than one count but fewer than ten. The chain joins TRBV12-3 or TRBV12-4 to TRBJ1-2, with D maybe TRBD1 (5 bases). V was trimmed by 7 bases and J by 9 bases, leaving 15 bases between them. The CDR3 totals 12 residues. The CDR3 bases are TGTGCCAGCACCCATCCGGGGCGCCGCTACACCTTC. This gives the protein CASTHPGRRYTF.

V is TRBV5-4 and J is TRBJ1-2; the match to TRBD1 covers 8 bases. The CDR3 is 14 residues long. In germline, CDR1 is SGHNT, CDR2 YYREEE (reference sequence). V lost 3 bases and J lost 3; bases outside the gene matches: 4. The CDR3 DNA reads as TGTGCCAGCAGCTGGGCGACAGGGGACTATGGCTACACCTTC. Its translation: CASSWATGDYGYTF.

This chain joins TRBV6-4 and TRBJ2-7, with 14 nucleotides matching TRBD2. Germline CDR1 reads MRHNA; CDR2 reads SNTAGT. The V segment lost 4 bases and the J segment 12 bases; nucleotides outside the gene matches: 14. This CDR3 contains 16 residues. CDR3 in amino acids: CASSAIRLAGGIAAYF. In nucleotides, the CDR3 is TGTGCCAGCAGTGCCATCAGACTAGCGGGGGGGATAGCTGCGTACTTC.

The genes are TRBV18 and TRBJ2-5, with D possibly being TRBD1 (6 bases). With 2 bases removed from V and 1 base from J, the gap between germline ends came to 14 bases. The CDR3 contains 16 residues. Looked up from germline, CDR1 is KGHSH and CDR2 is LQKENI. Here the CDR3 reads CASSPSGTNLQETQYF. CDR3 coding DNA: TGTGCCAGCTCACCATCCGGGACAAATCTCCAAGAGACCCAGTACTTC. Together with reference TRBV18 and TRBJ2-5, the CDR3 gives the full variable domain: NAGVMQNPRHLVRRRGQEARLRCSPMKGHSHVYWYRQLPEEGLKFMVYLQKENIIDESGMPKERFSAEFPKEGPSILRIQQVVRGDSAAYFCASSPSGTNLQETQYFGPGTRLLVL.